This T cell receptor beta chain is from a study of T-cell reconstitution after alpha-beta-depleted transplantation in children. The TCRbeta library was prepared with unique molecular identifiers. From the PCR reads, TCRdb called clonotypes with MiXCR, one entry per CDR3 protein. This table has approximately 430,000 distinct CDR3 sequences, roughly 15% appearing once. The CDR3 totals 16 residues. V gave up 1 base and J gave up 6 bases; unmatched junction bases: 2. Germline V CDR1 and CDR2: MNHEY, SMNVEV (reference sequence). This TCR was sampled from a boy under two years old who had a stem cell transplant for Wiskott-Aldrich syndrome, so the T cells may come from the graft donor. The source material was PBMCs, mostly from graft donor cells, sampled 360 days after TCRalphabeta/CD19-depleted stem cell transplant. The V and J genes are TRBV27 and TRBJ2-2; 13 bases fit TRBD2. The CDR3 DNA reads TGTGCCAGCAGTTTATACGGACTAGCGGGAGCCGGGGAGCTGTTTTTT. Its protein product is CASSLYGLAGAGELFF.